The clone carrying this TCR beta chain was counted many times. Its specificity is not known. This sample was taken from a study of T cells in Graves' hyperthyroidism and ophthalmopathy. Findings and limits, study-wide: Through a model of 13 V-J features, ophthalmopathy was separated from stable hyperthyroidism. Among clonotypes expanded in thyroid above 0.001, most were also found in blood.

Amplification yielded TCR beta CDR3 regions, with RNA transcripts as the source. First-round RT-PCR with HTBI primers amplified the TCR CDR3 region. TCRdb called the multiplex PCR reads again in MiXCR, with one record for every CDR3 protein. The sample gives fewer than 250,000 distinct CDR3 sequences, around 26% of which show up once; 35% to 40% is in the top ten. V lost 3 bases and J lost 0, with 6 bases in between. The CDR3 length is 14 residues. From germline, CDR1 is MGHDK and CDR2 SYGVNS. Duration under 3 months, a NOSPECS grade of at least 4, and a Clinical Activity Score of at least 3 characterized the ophthalmopathy patients. Exclusion criteria comprised uncontrolled infection, other autoimmune disease, pregnancy or lactation.

V and J are TRBV25-1 and TRBJ2-4; D is unclear. This clonotype was obtained from a woman aged 40 to 50 with Graves' ophthalmopathy. Sequencing input: blood. The CDR3 sequence is CASSESGAKNIQYF. Here the CDR3 DNA reads TGTGCCAGCAGTGAGTCAGGAGCCAAAAACATTCAGTACTTC.